A single sample gave rise to the 5 T cell receptor beta chains below, sequenced in a study of blood T cell repertoires in COVID-19. TCRdb keeps only in-frame clones here, not all; method: immunoSEQ multiplex PCR. The sample records around 250,000 clones, about 80% being singletons. Sample: PBMCs or T cells enriched from blood (not recorded which). The receptors here all came from a man aged 50 or older who had recovered from COVID-19.

This clone was found a few times. The rearrangement joins TRBV10-1 to TRBJ2-5, with 7 bases lining up with TRBD2. The length of the CDR3 is 16 residues. CDR1 is WNHNN and CDR2 is SYGVQD in the germline V gene (reference sequence). J gave up 4 bases and V 0 bases, and 8 bases lay outside the gene matches. CDR3 protein: CASSESMSGVIETQYF. CDR3 DNA sequence: TGCGCCAGCAGTGAGTCAATGAGCGGGGTGATAGAGACCCAGTACTTC.

V gene TRBV5-1 combines with J gene TRBJ1-4; TRBD1 aligns across 7 bases. Germline CDR1 reads SGHRS; CDR2 reads YFSETQ. The trim removed 2 bases at V and 5 bases at J, leaving 6 bases unmatched. The CDR3 extends over 15 amino acids. CDR3 loop: CASSFRDRVNEKLFF. The CDR3 DNA is TGCGCCAGCAGCTTCCGGGACAGAGTCAATGAAAAACTGTTTTTT.

The chain is built from TRBV5-1 and TRBJ1-6; D gene uncertain. Trimming removed 0 bases at V and 11 bases at J, with 6 bases between. Germline lookup yields CDR1 SGHRS and CDR2 YFSETQ. There are 12 residues in the CDR3. The CDR3 coding sequence is TGCGCCAGCAGCTTGGGCAAGCCACCCCTCCACTTT. Protein: CASSLGKPPLHF.

The chain uses TRBV15 and TRBJ2-1; D unresolved. Germline lookup yields CDR1 LNHNV and CDR2 YYDKDF (reference sequence). The CDR3 runs to 15 residues. With 5 bases removed from V and 7 bases from J, the gap between germline ends came to 18 bases. For the CDR3, the DNA is TGTGCCACCAGCCCAAGTAGGTTAGCTGGAAATGAGCAGTTCTTC. Its protein is CATSPSRLAGNEQFF.

This clone occurred a few times. The chain joins TRBV12-3 or TRBV12-4 to TRBJ1-3; D is unresolved. The CDR3 runs 13 residues. With 4 bases removed from V and 3 bases from J, the gap between germline ends came to 7 bases. The CDR3 region is CASSSESGNTIYF. The CDR3 bases are TGTGCCAGCAGTTCTGAGAGTGGAAACACCATATATTTT.